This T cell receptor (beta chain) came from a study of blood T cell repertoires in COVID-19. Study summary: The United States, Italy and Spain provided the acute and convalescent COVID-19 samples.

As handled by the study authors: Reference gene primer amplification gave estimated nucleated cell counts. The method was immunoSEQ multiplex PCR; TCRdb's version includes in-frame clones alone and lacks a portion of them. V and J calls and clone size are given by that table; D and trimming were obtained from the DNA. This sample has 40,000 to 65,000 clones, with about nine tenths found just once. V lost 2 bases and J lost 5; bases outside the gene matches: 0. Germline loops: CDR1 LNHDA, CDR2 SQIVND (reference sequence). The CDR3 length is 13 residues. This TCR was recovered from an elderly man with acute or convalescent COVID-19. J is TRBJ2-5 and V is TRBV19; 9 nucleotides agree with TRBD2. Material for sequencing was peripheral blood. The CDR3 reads CASSITSGETQYF. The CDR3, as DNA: TGTGCCAGTAGTATAACTAGCGGGGAGACCCAGTACTTC.